A selection of T cell receptor beta chains follows, all from one sample in a study of blood T cells in healthy people across ages. TCRdb itself ran the 5' RACE reads through MiXCR, one entry per CDR3 protein. In the table there are roughly 680,000 distinct CDR3 sequences, more than 40% of which are singletons. The sequencing input was blood. The receptors here all came from a woman aged 55-69 years in good health. Both conserved end residues are part of each CDR3. D genes are given only for firm matches. Rows may omit the clone size; those that give it use once, few, many or a size class.

D	V	J	size	CDR3	DNA
NA	TRBV4-3	TRBJ2-1	NA	CASSQFYRAYSYNEQFF	TGCGCCAGCAGCCAATTCTACAGGGCATACTCCTACAATGAGCAGTTCTTC
NA	TRBV9	TRBJ2-3	NA	CASSVVSGGGRDTQYF	TGTGCCAGCAGCGTAGTTTCAGGCGGCGGTAGAGATACGCAGTATTTT
TRBD2	TRBV18	TRBJ2-7	NA	CASSPTYGLAGDEQYF	TGTGCCAGCTCACCTACATATGGACTAGCGGGAGACGAGCAGTACTTC
TRBD2	TRBV4-2	TRBJ2-1	few	CASSQTSGRSSYNEQFF	TGTGCCAGCAGCCAAACTAGCGGGAGAAGCTCCTACAATGAGCAGTTCTTC
NA	TRBV3-1	TRBJ2-2	NA	CASRTRGTGELFF	TGTGCCAGCAGGACACGAGGCACCGGGGAGCTGTTTTTT
TRBD1	TRBV6-6	TRBJ2-5	NA	CASSYATGGGETQYF	TGTGCCAGCAGTTACGCGACAGGGGGTGGAGAGACCCAGTACTTC
TRBD2	TRBV6-5	TRBJ2-5	few	CASSISGRARETQYF	TGTGCCAGCAGCATTAGCGGGAGGGCCAGGGAGACCCAGTACTTC
NA	TRBV29-1	TRBJ2-3	NA	CSVASTGTDTQYF	TGCAGCGTGGCTAGCACGGGCACAGATACGCAGTATTTT
TRBD1	TRBV20-1	TRBJ2-7	NA	CSAPQGGSGEQYF	TGCAGTGCCCCACAGGGGGGTTCGGGCGAGCAGTACTTC
NA	TRBV7-2	TRBJ2-5	NA	CASSTGQLQYF	TGTGCCAGCAGCACCGGACAGCTGCAGTACTTC
NA	TRBV15	TRBJ1-4	NA	CATRVARAEKLFF	TGTGCCACCCGCGTGGCTCGAGCTGAAAAACTGTTTTTT
NA	TRBV27	TRBJ2-1	many	CASSLSDEQFF	TGTGCCAGCAGTTTGTCGGATGAGCAGTTCTTC
NA	TRBV4-3	TRBJ2-3	few	CASSHSVADTQYF	TGCGCCAGCAGCCATAGCGTTGCAGATACGCAGTATTTT
NA	TRBV7-8	TRBJ1-2	few	CASSSWTAYYGYTF	TGTGCCAGCAGCTCTTGGACAGCATACTATGGCTACACCTTC
NA	TRBV2	TRBJ1-1	few	CASSSERAEAFF	TGTGCCAGCAGTTCGGAAAGGGCTGAAGCTTTCTTT
TRBD1	TRBV2	TRBJ2-7	NA	CASSGQGTSYEQYF	TGTGCCAGCAGTGGACAGGGGACGTCCTACGAGCAGTACTTC
NA	TRBV20-1	TRBJ2-1	few	CSAAGTGDNEQFF	TGCAGTGCTGCCGGGACCGGGGACAATGAGCAGTTCTTC
NA	TRBV29-1	TRBJ2-7	NA	CSVGGPTYEQYF	TGCAGCGTTGGAGGCCCCACCTACGAGCAGTACTTC
NA	TRBV6-5	TRBJ2-7	few	CASSYVTGLGYEQYF	TGTGCCAGCAGTTACGTTACAGGGTTGGGCTACGAGCAGTACTTC
NA	TRBV7-3	TRBJ2-1	NA	CASSLTEYNEQFF	TGTGCCAGCAGCTTAACTGAGTACAATGAGCAGTTCTTC
TRBD2	TRBV2	TRBJ2-5	NA	CASTGTSAQETQYF	TGTGCCAGCACCGGGACTAGCGCTCAAGAGACCCAGTACTTC
NA	TRBV20-1	TRBJ2-1	few	CSARGLVDEQFF	TGCAGTGCTAGAGGACTAGTCGACGAGCAGTTCTTC
NA	TRBV2	TRBJ2-3	NA	CASSEAVSTDTQYF	TGTGCCAGCAGTGAAGCGGTCAGCACAGATACGCAGTATTTT
NA	TRBV3-1	TRBJ2-3	NA	CASSQSPVADTQYF	TGTGCCAGCAGCCAGTCACCCGTTGCAGATACGCAGTATTTT
NA	TRBV4-3	TRBJ2-2	NA	CASSQGWDTGELFF	TGCGCCAGCAGCCAAGGTTGGGACACCGGGGAGCTGTTTTTT
TRBD2	TRBV5-1	TRBJ2-3	NA	CASSLGVAGDSDTQYF	TGCGCCAGCAGCTTGGGGGTAGCGGGAGATTCTGATACGCAGTATTTT
NA	TRBV28	TRBJ2-1	NA	CASSPISVSYNEQFF	TGTGCCAGCAGTCCCATTAGCGTCTCCTACAATGAGCAGTTCTTC
NA	TRBV10-3	TRBJ2-3	NA	CAISATGVPDTQYF	TGTGCCATCAGTGCAACGGGCGTCCCAGATACGCAGTATTTT
TRBD1	TRBV20-1	TRBJ2-2	NA	CSAGTGYTGELFF	TGCAGTGCCGGGACAGGGTACACCGGGGAGCTGTTTTTT
NA	TRBV20-1	TRBJ2-5	NA	CSVLAEADEQYF	TGCAGTGTCCTCGCGGAAGCTGATGAGCAGTACTTC
NA	TRBV5-1	TRBJ2-7	NA	CASSRDTGSSYEQYF	TGCGCCAGCAGCCGGGACACCGGAAGCTCCTACGAGCAGTACTTC
NA	TRBV5-1	TRBJ2-4	few	CASSLRERGSLGNIQYF	TGCGCCAGCAGCTTGAGGGAGAGGGGGTCCCTCGGGAACATTCAGTACTTC
TRBD1	TRBV20-1	TRBJ1-4	few	CSSGTGVFANEKLFF	TGCAGTTCCGGGACAGGGGTATTTGCTAATGAAAAACTGTTTTTT
NA	TRBV28	TRBJ2-7	NA	CASNGDPHENEQYF	TGTGCCAGCAACGGGGACCCTCACGAGAACGAGCAGTACTTC
TRBD2	TRBV12-3/TRBV12-4	TRBJ2-7	NA	CAGSRGTSLSSYEQYF	TGTGCCGGCAGCCGGGGGACTAGCCTAAGCTCCTACGAGCAGTACTTC
NA	TRBV7-2	TRBJ2-1	NA	CASTLRPLGTTTYNEQFF	TGTGCCAGCACCTTAAGGCCCCTAGGGACAACCACATACAATGAGCAGTTCTTC
TRBD2	TRBV4-1	TRBJ2-1	NA	CASSQTGTSGVYNEQFF	TGCGCCAGCAGCCAAACCGGGACTAGCGGCGTCTACAATGAGCAGTTCTTC